The T cell receptor beta chain under discussion was sequenced for a study of cytomegalovirus exposure and HLA in healthy donors. Study as a whole: As an earlier analysis found, 150 million to 200 million T cells yielded about 120 million unique TCR beta sequences. Clustering assigned 70% to 85% of the approximately 400 genotyped donors to the Caucasian-associated ancestry cluster. General study points: Most observed TCR sequences were rare, whereas some public TCRs were detected in many donors. The study recorded 150 to 200 TCR beta chains that were cytomegalovirus-associated.

This CDR3 has 16 residues. Germline CDR1 reads LNHNV; CDR2 reads YYDKDF (reference sequence). With 4 bases removed from V and 1 base from J, the gap between germline ends came to 11 bases. The PCR used 60 Vbeta and 13 Jbeta primers. TCRdb keeps only in-frame clones here, not all; method: immunoSEQ multiplex PCR. This repertoire shows tens of thousands of clones, 75% to 90% found once; its top ten account for roughly 30%. A note on this clone: Its specificity is not known.

The sequence came from a man aged 50 to 60 in good health and CMV-seropositive. J is TRBJ2-6 and V is TRBV15; D unclear. Material for sequencing was PBMCs. Written as DNA, the CDR3 is TGTGCCACCAGCACTACTTACCCATCTGGGGCCAACGTCCTGACTTTC. Its translation is CATSTTYPSGANVLTF.